What follows are 23 T cell receptor beta chains derived from one specimen sequenced in a study of T-cell memory formation after mild COVID-19 (dated by TCRdb to 2020 to 2023). Library preparation used 5' RACE. Sequencing was carried out with an Illumina NovaSeq 6000. In TCRdb, the public reads were trimmed at Q25 with fastp and aligned with MiXCR, with productive beta chains retained. Rows with one shared CDR3 protein collapse into an entry with the most common genes and DNA. Present in this sample are a few hundred thousand distinct CDR3 sequences, under 30% of which were seen just once. The ten most abundant clones make up over 10% of the sample. Sequenced sample: PBMCs or a T cell subset sorted from them (not recorded which). The receptors shown here come from an adult woman who had mild COVID-19 (a few samples of this study predate the infection). The sample titles of this study are shuffled in the database, so cell type and time point are left out; the donor was told from shared clones.

The J gene is TRBJ2-3, the V gene TRBV29-1; 16 bases fit TRBD2. In germline, CDR1 is SQVTM, CDR2 ANQGSEA. The CDR3 is 15 residues long. Trimming removed 8 bases from V and 5 bases from J; junction bases left unmatched: 7. CDR3 sequence: CSTPGLAGGIDTQYF. Here the CDR3 DNA reads TGCAGCACACCGGGACTAGCGGGAGGGATAGATACGCAGTATTTT.

The genes are TRBV3-1 and TRBJ2-2; the D gene is possibly TRBD1 (6 bases). Trimming cost V 3 bases and J 4 bases, with 15 bases left between them. Germline assignment: CDR1 LGHDT and CDR2 YNNKEL (reference sequence). This CDR3 is 16 amino acids long. The CDR3 DNA sequence: TGTGCCAGCAGCCACCTTCGACAGGCTACCACCGGGGAGCTGTTTTTT. This codes for CASSHLRQATTGELFF.

This clonotype has only a few counts. The junction and the germline gene differ at one end; a read error may be behind it. The chain uses TRBV7-7 and TRBJ2-2; 8 bases fit TRBD2. This CDR3 is built from 15 residues. CDR1 and CDR2 (germline): SSHAT, FNYEAQ (reference sequence). CDR3 region: CASSPLAVRTGELFF. The CDR3 DNA reads as TGTGCTAGCAGCCCACTAGCGGTACGGACCGGGGAGCTGTTTTTT.

This clonotype was picked up a small number of times. V gene TRBV19 combines with J gene TRBJ2-2, with 7 bases lining up with TRBD1. V shed 5 bases and J 5 bases; nucleotides not matched to a gene: 5. Germline loops: CDR1 LNHDA, CDR2 SQIVND (reference sequence). The CDR3 covers 14 residues. The CDR3 is CASSVTQGTGELFF. The CDR3 bases are TGTGCCAGTAGTGTCACACAGGGGACCGGGGAGCTGTTTTTT. Variable domain in full (rest from reference TRBV19 and TRBJ2-2): DGGITQSPKYLFRKEGQNVTLSCEQNLNHDAMYWYRQDPGQGLRLIYYSQIVNDFQKGDIAEGYSVSREKKESFPLTVTSAQKNPTAFYLCASSVTQGTGELFFGEGSRLTVL.

Only a few counts were recorded for this clonotype. J is TRBJ2-7 and V is TRBV5-1, with D possibly being TRBD2 (6 bases). CDR1 is SGHRS, CDR2 YFSETQ, per germline. The CDR3 has 14 amino acids. Between the trimmed V and J ends, which lost 4 bases and 4 bases, there was a span of 15 bases. The CDR3 loop is CASSTGTGGYEQYF. CDR3 bases: TGCGCCAGCAGCACTGGGACTGGTGGGTACGAGCAGTACTTC.

This clonotype was seen a few times. This sequence joins TRBV11-2 and TRBJ2-5; D is possibly TRBD1 (5 bases). This CDR3 has 13 amino acids. Germline V gene data show CDR1 as SGHAT and CDR2 as FQNNGV. V was cut by 1 base and J by 5 bases, with 8 bases left in between. The CDR3 sequence is CASSLGQMETQYF. CDR3 sequence (DNA): TGTGCCAGCAGCTTAGGACAGATGGAGACCCAGTACTTC.

The chain joins TRBV6-2 or TRBV6-3 to TRBJ1-2; 9 bases match TRBD1. Germline CDR1 MNHEY, CDR2 SVGEGT. The CDR3 has 14 amino acids. V dropped 4 bases and J dropped 8; count of bases not matched to a gene: 8. The CDR3 here is CASSSGQGTGGYTF. The CDR3 DNA is TGTGCCAGCAGTTCGGGACAGGGTACGGGAGGCTACACCTTC.

This clonotype has a handful of counts. The J gene is TRBJ2-7, the V gene TRBV5-1, with TRBD2 as a possible D gene (6 bases). This CDR3 contains 14 residues. Trimming cost V 0 bases and J 6 bases, with 13 bases left between them. Germline V gene lookup returns CDR1 SGHRS and CDR2 YFSETQ. As DNA, the CDR3 is TGCGCCAGCAGCTTGGGATTCGGGGGTACCGAGCAGTACTTC. Its protein is CASSLGFGGTEQYF.

This clonotype has a handful of counts. Relative to the germline gene, one junction end is altered; a read error may explain this. The J gene is TRBJ2-1, the V gene TRBV27; D assignment may be TRBD1 or TRBD2 (6 bases each). The CDR3 has 12 amino acids. Germline assignment: CDR1 MNHEY and CDR2 SMNVEV (reference sequence). The CDR3 reads CASSSSGAREVF. For the CDR3, the DNA is TGTGCCAGCAGTAGCTCAGGGGCAAGGGAGGTCTTC.

This clonotype was picked up a small number of times. The chain couples TRBV3-1 to TRBJ2-1; unclear D gene. There are 11 residues in the CDR3. Between the trimmed V and J ends, which lost 3 bases and 10 bases, there was a span of 7 bases. Germline CDR1 and CDR2: LGHDT and YNNKEL (reference sequence). The CDR3 region has the DNA TGTGCCAGCAGCCAGGTGGGGGAGCAGTTCTTC. Translating it yields CASSQVGEQFF.

The chain is built from TRBV7-9 and TRBJ1-2; a possible D gene is TRBD1 (5 bases). Between the trimmed V and J ends, which lost 6 bases and 0 bases, there was a span of 14 bases. In germline, CDR1 is SEHNR, CDR2 FQNEAQ (reference sequence). The CDR3 has 15 amino acids. Here the CDR3 DNA reads TGTGCCAGCAGAATCCAAGGGACCTCTAACTATGGCTACACCTTC. Its protein product is CASRIQGTSNYGYTF.

This rearrangement joins TRBV30 to TRBJ2-2; D is uncertain. V was pared by 4 bases and J by 0 bases, with 12 bases between. Germline CDR1 GTSNPN, CDR2 SVGIG (reference sequence). This CDR3 spans 15 amino acids. CDR3 in amino acids: CAWKRSPANTGELFF. CDR3 in DNA: TGTGCCTGGAAACGTAGCCCTGCGAACACCGGGGAGCTGTTTTTT.

This clonotype was detected only a few times. One end of the junction fails to match germline, which may point to a read error. The gene calls are TRBV7-7 and TRBJ2-1, with D tentatively TRBD1 or TRBD2 (6 bases each). This CDR3 contains 14 residues. Germline-derived CDR1 and CDR2 are SSHAT and FNYEAQ (reference sequence). The CDR3 region has the DNA TGTGCTAGCAGCCCAGGGGTATCGGGGGATGAGCAGTTCTTC. Amino acids: CASSPGVSGDEQFF.

This clonotype was counted only a few times. The chain joins TRBV7-9 to TRBJ2-7; D gene uncertain. The germline V gene encodes CDR1 SEHNR and CDR2 FQNEAQ (reference sequence). This CDR3 is 12 amino acids long. The V end was cut by 4 bases, the J end by 3 bases, with 7 bases between. This chain's CDR3 is CASSSLVYEQYF. The CDR3 bases are TGTGCCAGCAGCTCCTTAGTCTACGAGCAGTACTTC.

This clonotype appeared a few times. J is TRBJ2-7 and V is TRBV29-1; TRBD1 aligns across 10 bases. CDR3 length: 12 residues. CDR1 is SQVTM, CDR2 ANQGSEA, per germline. V was pared by 7 bases and J by 5 bases, with 5 bases of the junction left unmatched. The CDR3 reads CSGGQGEDEQYF. In DNA, the CDR3 is TGCAGCGGTGGACAGGGGGAGGACGAGCAGTACTTC.

In its sample, this clonotype was seen a few times. The V gene is TRBV15, the J gene TRBJ2-2; 8 nucleotides align to TRBD2. This CDR3 is 15 amino acids long. Losses at the gene ends were 0 bases for V and 7 bases for J; bases not matched to a gene: 4. CDR1 is LNHNV and CDR2 is YYDKDF in the germline V gene (reference sequence). The CDR3 coding sequence is TGTGCCACCAGCAGAGACGGGAGGGCCGTCGGGGAGCTGTTTTTT. It translates to CATSRDGRAVGELFF.

This clonotype was recorded a few times. This chain connects TRBV6-2 or TRBV6-3 to TRBJ1-2; 9 positions agree with TRBD1. Trimming at V came to 3 bases and at J to 7 bases, leaving 9 bases not matched to a gene. Germline V gene sequence: CDR1 MNHEY, CDR2 SVGEGT. This CDR3 comprises 15 residues. The DNA of the CDR3 is TGTGCCAGCAGTTATAACAGGACAGGGGCGTTTGGCTACACCTTC. Translation: CASSYNRTGAFGYTF.

V usage is TRBV7-6 and J usage is TRBJ2-3, with 9 bases lining up with TRBD2. J gave up 3 bases and V 0 bases, and 4 bases lay outside the gene matches. Germline values: CDR1 SGHVS, CDR2 FNYEAQ. This CDR3 has 16 residues. Here the CDR3 DNA reads TGTGCCAGCAGCTTAGCTAGCGGGGGTAGGACAGATACGCAGTATTTT. It codes for CASSLASGGRTDTQYF.

This clonotype occurred a few times. The chain combines TRBV11-3 with TRBJ2-1; 7 positions match TRBD2. V dropped 0 bases and J dropped 4; count of bases not matched to a gene: 9. The CDR3 spans 17 residues. CDR1 is SGHNT, CDR2 YENEEA, per germline. As DNA, the CDR3 is TGTGCCAGCAGCTTAGACCCCCCGGGAGGATTTTACAATGAGCAGTTCTTC. Translated: CASSLDPPGGFYNEQFF.

The chain joins TRBV30 to TRBJ1-2; 7 nucleotides line up with TRBD1. The ends lost 4 bases at V and 4 bases at J; junction bases unmatched: 15. Germline loops: CDR1 GTSNPN, CDR2 SVGIG (reference sequence). The CDR3 is 16 residues long. As DNA, the CDR3 is TGTGCCTGGAAACCCCGACAGGGAGGGGATGGCTATGGCTACACCTTC. Residues: CAWKPRQGGDGYGYTF.

The chain carries TRBV3-1 and TRBJ1-1, with D unresolved. Trimming left V 1 base short and J 8 bases short, with 5 bases between. Germline CDR1 LGHDT, CDR2 YNNKEL (reference sequence). The CDR3 has 11 residues. CDR3 DNA: TGTGCCAGCAGCCAAGCAAGAGAAGCTTTCTTT. This codes for CASSQAREAFF.

The V and J genes are TRBV20-1 and TRBJ2-5; 7 positions agree with TRBD2. The CDR3 is made up of 14 amino acids. Trimming took 3 bases from V and 0 from J; bases not matched to a gene: 4. Per the germline V gene, CDR1 is DFQATT and CDR2 is SNEGSKA (reference sequence). The CDR3 bases are TGCAGTGCTAGCCTGCGGGAGTACCAAGAGACCCAGTACTTC. Its protein is CSASLREYQETQYF.

The chain carries TRBV7-2 and TRBJ2-2; no reliable D call. Germline V lookup: CDR1 SGHTA, CDR2 FQGNSA. This CDR3 has 14 amino acids. Trimming removed 5 bases from V and 4 bases from J, with 11 bases in between. The DNA for the CDR3 is TGTGCCAGCAGCCCAAGACTGGCCACCGGGGAGCTGTTTTTT. It specifies CASSPRLATGELFF. Full variable domain (rest looked up from reference TRBV7-2 and TRBJ2-2): GAGVSQSPSNKVTEKGKDVELRCDPISGHTALYWYRQSLGQGLEFLIYFQGNSAPDKSGLPSDRFSAERTGGSVSTLTIQRTQQEDSAVYLCASSPRLATGELFFGEGSRLTVL.